The TCR beta chain under discussion was sequenced for a study of CD8+CD57+ T cells in acquired aplastic anemia. At the level of the study: Sorted CD4+ plus CD8+ cells gave DNA averaging about 3.2 ug. Study results and limitations: Patients and controls turned out to have 25 to 30 CD8+ CDR3 sequences in common.

Template material for TCR beta VDJ and CDR3 profiling consisted of genomic DNA. TCRdb itself ran the reads through MiXCR, one entry per CDR3 protein. Of hundreds of thousands of distinct CDR3 sequences in the sample, about half were seen once. This clonotype came up many times. Its antigen remains unidentified. Germline V gene sequence: CDR1 SNHLY, CDR2 FYNNEI. V shed 10 bases, J shed 4 bases, and the junction held 5 bases outside the gene matches. There are 12 residues in the CDR3. Patients included in sequencing had previously demonstrated CD8+CD57+ cell expansion by flow cytometry. With no exception, the patients had severe acquired aplastic anemia. At the time of blood sampling, patients had not yet received any therapy.

The sequenced sample consisted of sorted CD4+, CD8+, or CD8+CD57+ T cells (not recorded which) from PBMCs. The clonotype originates from a human donor with aplastic anemia. V and J are TRBV2 and TRBJ1-1, with 8 nucleotides matching TRBD1. DNA for the CDR3: TGTGCCATCGGACAGGGCGGCACTGAAGCTTTCTTT. This sequence encodes CAIGQGGTEAFF.